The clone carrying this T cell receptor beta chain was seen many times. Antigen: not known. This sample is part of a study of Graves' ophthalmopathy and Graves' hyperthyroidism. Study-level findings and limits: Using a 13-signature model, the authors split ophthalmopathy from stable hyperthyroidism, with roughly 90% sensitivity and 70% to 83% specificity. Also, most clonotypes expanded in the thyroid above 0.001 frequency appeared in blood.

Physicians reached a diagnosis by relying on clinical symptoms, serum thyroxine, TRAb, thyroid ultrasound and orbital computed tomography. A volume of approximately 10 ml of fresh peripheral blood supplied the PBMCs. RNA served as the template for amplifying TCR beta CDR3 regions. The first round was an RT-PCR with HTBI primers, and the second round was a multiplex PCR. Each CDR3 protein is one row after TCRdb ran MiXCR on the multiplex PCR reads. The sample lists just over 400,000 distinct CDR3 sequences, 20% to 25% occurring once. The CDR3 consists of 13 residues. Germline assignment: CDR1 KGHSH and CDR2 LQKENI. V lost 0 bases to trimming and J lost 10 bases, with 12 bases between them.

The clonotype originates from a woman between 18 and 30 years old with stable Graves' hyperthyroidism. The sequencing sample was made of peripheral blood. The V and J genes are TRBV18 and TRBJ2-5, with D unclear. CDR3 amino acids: CASSPPGQEDQYF. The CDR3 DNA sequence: TGTGCCAGCTCACCACCAGGGCAAGAGGACCAGTACTTC.